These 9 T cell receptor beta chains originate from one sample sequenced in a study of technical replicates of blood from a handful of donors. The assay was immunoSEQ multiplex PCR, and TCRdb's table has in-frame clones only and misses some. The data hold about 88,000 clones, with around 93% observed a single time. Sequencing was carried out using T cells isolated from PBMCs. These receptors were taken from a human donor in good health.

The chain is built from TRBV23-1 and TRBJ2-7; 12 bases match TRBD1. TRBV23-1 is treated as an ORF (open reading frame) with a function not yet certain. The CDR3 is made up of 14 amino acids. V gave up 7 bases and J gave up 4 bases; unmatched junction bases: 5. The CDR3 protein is CASMGDRGPYEQYF. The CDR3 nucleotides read TGCGCCAGCATGGGGGACAGGGGGCCTTACGAGCAGTACTTC.

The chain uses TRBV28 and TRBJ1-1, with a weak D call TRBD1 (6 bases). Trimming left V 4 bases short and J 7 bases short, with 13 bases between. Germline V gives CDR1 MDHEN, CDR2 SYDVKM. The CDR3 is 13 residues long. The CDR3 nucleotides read TGTGCCAGCAGTTCTCAGGGGAGGGGTGAAGCTTTCTTT. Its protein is CASSSQGRGEAFF.

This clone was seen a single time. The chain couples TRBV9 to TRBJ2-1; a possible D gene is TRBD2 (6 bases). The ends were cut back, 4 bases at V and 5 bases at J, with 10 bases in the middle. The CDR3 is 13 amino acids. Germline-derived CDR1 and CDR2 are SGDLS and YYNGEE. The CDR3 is CASSRGTDNEQFF. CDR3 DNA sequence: TGTGCCAGCAGCCGCGGGACTGACAATGAGCAGTTCTTC.

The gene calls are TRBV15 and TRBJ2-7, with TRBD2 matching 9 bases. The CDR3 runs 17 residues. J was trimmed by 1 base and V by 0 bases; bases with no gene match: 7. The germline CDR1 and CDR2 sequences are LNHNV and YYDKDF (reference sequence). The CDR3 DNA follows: TGTGCCACCAGCAGAGATACGAGCGGGGGGACATCCTACGAGCAGTACTTC. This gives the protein CATSRDTSGGTSYEQYF.

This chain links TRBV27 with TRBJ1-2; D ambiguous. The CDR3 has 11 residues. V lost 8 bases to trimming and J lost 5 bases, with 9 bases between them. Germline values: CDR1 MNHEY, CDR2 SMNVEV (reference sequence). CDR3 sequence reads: CASPEGYGYTF. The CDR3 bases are TGTGCCAGCCCCGAGGGTTATGGCTACACCTTC.

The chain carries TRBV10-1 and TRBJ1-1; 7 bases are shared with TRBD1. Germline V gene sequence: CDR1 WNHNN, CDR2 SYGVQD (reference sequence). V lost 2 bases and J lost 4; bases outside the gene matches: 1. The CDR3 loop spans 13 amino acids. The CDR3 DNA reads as TGCGCCAGCAGTGAGCCAGGGGGCACTGAAGCTTTCTTT. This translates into CASSEPGGTEAFF.

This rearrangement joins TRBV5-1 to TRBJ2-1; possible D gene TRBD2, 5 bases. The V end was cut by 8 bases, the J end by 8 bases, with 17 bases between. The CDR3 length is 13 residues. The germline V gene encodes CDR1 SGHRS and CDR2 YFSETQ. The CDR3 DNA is TGCGCCAGTACCGGGATTACCTCCTATGAGCAGTTCTTC. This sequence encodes CASTGITSYEQFF. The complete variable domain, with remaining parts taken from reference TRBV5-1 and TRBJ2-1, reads KAGVTQTPRYLIKTRGQQVTLSCSPISGHRSVSWYQQTPGQGLQFLFEYFSETQRNKGNFPGRFSGRQFSNSRSEMNVSTLELGDSALYLCASTGITSYEQFFGPGTRLTVL.

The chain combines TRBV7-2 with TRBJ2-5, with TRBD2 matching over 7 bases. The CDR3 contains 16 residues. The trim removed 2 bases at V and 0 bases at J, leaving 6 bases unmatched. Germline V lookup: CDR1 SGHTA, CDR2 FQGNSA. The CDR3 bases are TGTGCCAGCAGCTTAACGAGCGGGAAGTACCAAGAGACCCAGTACTTC. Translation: CASSLTSGKYQETQYF.

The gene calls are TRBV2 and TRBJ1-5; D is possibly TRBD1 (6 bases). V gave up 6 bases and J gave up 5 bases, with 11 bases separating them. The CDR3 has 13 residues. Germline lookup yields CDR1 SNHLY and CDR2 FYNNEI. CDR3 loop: CASRQGMDQPQHF. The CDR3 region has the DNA TGTGCCAGCAGGCAGGGGATGGATCAGCCCCAGCATTTT.